This T cell receptor beta chain comes out of a study of T cells after posttransplantation cyclophosphamide. The CDR3 consists of 14 residues. Losses at the gene ends were 5 bases for V and 5 bases for J; bases not matched to a gene: 6. CDR1 and CDR2 (germline): KGHSH, LQKENI. This table comes from immunoSEQ multiplex PCR, and its TCRdb copy is limited to in-frame clones, with some not included. The sample contains 47,000 or so clones, around 91% of which appear only once. This clone has only a few counts. This TCR was recovered from a woman in her forties or fifties in good health and a related stem cell transplant donor. The sequencing sample was made of PBMCs. The chain recombines TRBV18 with TRBJ2-7; 10 bases match TRBD1. In DNA form, the CDR3 reads TGTGCCAGCTCAAGGGCGGGACAGGGGAACGAGCAGTACTTC. It translates to CASSRAGQGNEQYF.